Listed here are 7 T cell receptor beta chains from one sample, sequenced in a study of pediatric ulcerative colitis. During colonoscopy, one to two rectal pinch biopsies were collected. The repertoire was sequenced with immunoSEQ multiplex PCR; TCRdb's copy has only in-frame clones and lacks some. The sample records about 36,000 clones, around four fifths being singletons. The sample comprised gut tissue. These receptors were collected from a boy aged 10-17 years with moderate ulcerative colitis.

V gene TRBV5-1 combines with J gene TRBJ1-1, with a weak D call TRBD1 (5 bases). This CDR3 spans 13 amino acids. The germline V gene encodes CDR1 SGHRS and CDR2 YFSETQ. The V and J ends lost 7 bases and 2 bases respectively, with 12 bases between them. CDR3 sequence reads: CASPQGVNTEAFF. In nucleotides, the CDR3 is TGCGCCAGCCCCCAGGGTGTTAACACTGAAGCTTTCTTT. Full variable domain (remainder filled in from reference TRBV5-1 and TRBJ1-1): KAGVTQTPRYLIKTRGQQVTLSCSPISGHRSVSWYQQTPGQGLQFLFEYFSETQRNKGNFPGRFSGRQFSNSRSEMNVSTLELGDSALYLCASPQGVNTEAFFGQGTRLTVV.

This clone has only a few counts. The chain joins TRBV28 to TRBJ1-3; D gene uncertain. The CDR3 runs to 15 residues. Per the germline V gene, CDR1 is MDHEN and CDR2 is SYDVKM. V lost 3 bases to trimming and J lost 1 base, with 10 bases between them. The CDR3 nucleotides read TGTGCCAGCAGTTTTGGGGAGGATTCTGGAAACACCATATATTTT. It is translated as CASSFGEDSGNTIYF.

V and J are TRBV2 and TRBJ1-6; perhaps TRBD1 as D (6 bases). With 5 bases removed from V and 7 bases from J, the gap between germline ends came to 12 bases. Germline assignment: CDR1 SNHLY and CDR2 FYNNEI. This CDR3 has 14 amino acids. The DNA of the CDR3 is TGTGCCAGCAGTCTGGGGCAGGGGAATTCACCCCTCCACTTT. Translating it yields CASSLGQGNSPLHF.

The CDR3 region has the DNA TGTGCCAGCAGCTTAGCCCTAGTCGGCGAGACCCAGTACTTC. This translates into CASSLALVGETQYF. This chain uses TRBV11-1 with TRBJ2-5; D unclear. V was pared by 0 bases and J by 5 bases, with 10 bases between. This CDR3 has 14 residues. Germline V gene sequence: CDR1 SGHAT, CDR2 FQDESV (reference sequence). Full variable domain (remainder filled in from reference TRBV11-1 and TRBJ2-5): EAEVAQSPRYKITEKSQAVAFWCDPISGHATLYWYRQILGQGPELLVQFQDESVVDDSQLPKDRFSAERLKGVDSTLKIQPAELGDSAMYLCASSLALVGETQYFGPGTRLLVL.

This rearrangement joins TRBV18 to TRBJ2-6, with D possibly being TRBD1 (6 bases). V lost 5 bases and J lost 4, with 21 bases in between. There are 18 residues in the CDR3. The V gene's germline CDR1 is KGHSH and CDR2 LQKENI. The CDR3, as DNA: TGTGCCAGCTCATTCGAGACAAACAGGGTTGCCGGGGCCAACGTCCTGACTTTC. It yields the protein CASSFETNRVAGANVLTF.

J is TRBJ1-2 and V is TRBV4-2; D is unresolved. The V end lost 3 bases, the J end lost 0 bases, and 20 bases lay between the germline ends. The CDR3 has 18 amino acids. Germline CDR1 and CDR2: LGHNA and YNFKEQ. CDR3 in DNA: TGTGCCAGCAGCCACCCCTCGCCCGACACCGCATCTAACTATGGCTACACCTTC. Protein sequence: CASSHPSPDTASNYGYTF.

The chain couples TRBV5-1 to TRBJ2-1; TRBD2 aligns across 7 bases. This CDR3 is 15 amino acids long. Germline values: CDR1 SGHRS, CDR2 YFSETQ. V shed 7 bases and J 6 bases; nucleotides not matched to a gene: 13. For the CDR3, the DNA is TGCGCCAGCCGCGGGACCGGGACTATCGCCAATGAGCAGTTCTTC. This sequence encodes CASRGTGTIANEQFF.